Listed below are T cell receptor beta chains from one sample, sequenced in a study of sequential checkpoint blockade in melanoma. Assay: immunoSEQ multiplex PCR; the TCRdb copy retains only in-frame clones and omits some. The repertoire holds some 40,000 clones, with around 32% as singletons. This specimen consisted of tumor tissue (inferred from file names), obtained from a patient given nivolumab and ipilimumab in sequence. All receptors derive from a human donor with melanoma. Both conserved end residues are trimmed from each CDR3.

TRBV28,TRBJ2-2,ASTLETSFTNTGELF
TRBV4-1,TRBJ1-2,ASSQDPWVGGDWSNYGYT
TRBV23-1,TRBJ1-1,ASSSSPYTEAF
TRBV19,TRBJ2-6,ASSLGAGANVLT
TRBV5-1,TRBJ2-3,ASSYDGRASTDTQY
TRBV7-5,TRBJ2-7,ASSWGGTVYEQY
TRBV9,TRBJ2-7,ASSGTLGYEQY
TRBV9,TRBJ1-1,ASSVGMGTEAF
TRBV29-1,TRBJ2-1,SVDKQGAYNEQF
TRBV6-8,TRBJ1-2,ASNQPGGNYGYT
TRBV28,TRBJ1-5,ASNAPWTGGNQPQH
TRBV11-3,TRBJ2-7,ASSPASVSYEQY
TRBV11-3,TRBJ1-1,ASSKTGTANTEAF
TRBV12-5,TRBJ2-3,ASGLVILAAPTDTQY
TRBV28,TRBJ1-3,ASSLPYLDDSGNTIY
TRBV18,TRBJ2-6,ASSPLGQGWFRANVLT
TRBV6-8,TRBJ2-7,ASRRGSYEQY
TRBV5-1,TRBJ1-5,ASSEGGNYQPQH
TRBV11-3,TRBJ2-7,ASSLEGLAASYEQY
TRBV18,TRBJ1-1,ASSPDYTEAF
TRBV29-1,TRBJ1-1,SVTGSGGTEAF
TRBV6-8,TRBJ2-2,ASSYMGLAGLYTGELF
TRBV19,TRBJ1-1,ASSIPGRITEAF
TRBV5-1,TRBJ2-5,ASSFDTTPGETQY
TRBV29-1,TRBJ1-3,SVSSSGNTIY
TRBV29-1,TRBJ2-3,SVLREFTDTQY
TRBV11-3,TRBJ1-1,ASSFSWDSMDTEAF
TRBV18,TRBJ1-2,ASSPGSRGGYT
TRBV9,TRBJ1-2,ASSIDRGGYGYT
TRBV28,TRBJ2-7,ASSLIRGPGGEQY
TRBV19,TRBJ1-2,ASSGAGTPNYGYT
TRBV19,TRBJ1-5,ASSRQGGQPQH
TRBV6-8,TRBJ2-4,ASRGGRASGNIQY
TRBV7-1,TRBJ2-3,ASSPTLAGDRDTQY
TRBV19,TRBJ1-5,ASTPGTVVNQPQH
TRBV19,TRBJ1-1,ASSAYRVPEAF
TRBV30,TRBJ1-1,AWSGRRADTEAF
TRBV10-3,TRBJ1-5,AISGGFNQPQH
TRBV8-2,TRBJ2-7,ASMRADSYEQY
TRBV28,TRBJ1-1,ASNHLDKPTEAF
TRBV5-1,TRBJ2-7,ASSSNTGTSSYEQY
TRBV11-3,TRBJ2-7,ASSKGQGTYEQY
TRBV19,TRBJ2-1,ASSDQGYEQF
TRBV11-3,TRBJ2-6,ASSLSGASGANVLT
TRBV9,TRBJ2-7,ASSPDRAYEQY
TRBV7-2,TRBJ2-5,ASSFGFQETQY
TRBV6-8,TRBJ1-1,ASSTVGTEAF